This TCR beta chain was profiled in a study of T cell responses to AZD1222 COVID-19 vaccine. General study results and limits: Two AZD1222 administrations were followed by greater Spike-specific TCR breadth and depth.

TCRdb keeps only in-frame clones here, not all; method: immunoSEQ multiplex PCR. The sample shows fewer than 150,000 clones, less than 95% of them seen only once. Regarding this clone: No antigen is known for it.

The TCR originated in an adult in good health. The specimen comprised peripheral blood, sampled on day 0 of AZD1222 vaccination.

CDR3 DNA: TGTGCCAGTAGTAGGAGACTAGCGGGGCAGAAAGATACGCAGTATTTT. It translates to CASSRRLAGQKDTQYF. The V gene is TRBV19, the J gene TRBJ2-3; 11 bases map to TRBD2. The germline V gene has CDR1 LNHDA and CDR2 SQIVND (reference sequence). Losses at the gene ends were 4 bases for V and 5 bases for J; bases not matched to a gene: 8. The CDR3 contains 16 residues.